Presented here are 28 T cell receptor beta chains from one specimen sequenced in a study of cytomegalovirus exposure and HLA in healthy donors. Primers: 60 Vbeta forward and 13 Jbeta reverse. Sequenced by immunoSEQ multiplex PCR; TCRdb stores in-frame clones only, minus some. The data contain 130,000 or so clones, 73% of them singletons. Sequencing was performed on PBMCs. These receptors all come from a woman between 35 and 50 years old in good health and CMV-seropositive.

This clone was counted a single time. This chain uses TRBV30 with TRBJ1-1; tentatively, D is TRBD1 (5 bases). The CDR3 covers 12 residues. Trimming cost V 0 bases and J 12 bases, with 14 bases left between them. From germline, CDR1 is GTSNPN and CDR2 SVGIG (reference sequence). The CDR3 coding sequence is TGTGCCTGGAGTGTAACAGGTGGAAGACCTTTCTTT. Protein product: CAWSVTGGRPFF.

The rearrangement links TRBV7-8 to TRBJ2-2; D is possibly TRBD2 (7 bases). Germline V gene lookup returns CDR1 SGHVS and CDR2 FQNEAQ. The CDR3 covers 16 residues. Deletions cut 6 bases from V and 5 bases from J, with 19 bases between. This chain's CDR3 is CASRPWGGEKTGELFF. The CDR3, as DNA: TGTGCCAGCAGGCCCTGGGGGGGCGAAAAAACCGGGGAGCTGTTTTTT. Filled out from reference TRBV7-8 and TRBJ2-2, the complete variable domain reads GAGVSQSPRYKVAKRGQDVALRCDPISGHVSLFWYQQALGQGPEFLTYFQNEAQLDKSGLPSDRFFAERPEGSVSTLKIQRTQQEDSAVYLCASRPWGGEKTGELFFGEGSRLTVL.

This rearrangement joins TRBV7-7 to TRBJ1-3; D unclear. The germline V gene encodes CDR1 SSHAT and CDR2 FNYEAQ (reference sequence). CDR3 length equals 14 residues. V dropped 2 bases and J dropped 0 bases, with 5 bases sitting between them. The CDR3 protein is CASSLTDSGNTIYF. CDR3 DNA sequence: TGTGCCAGCAGCTTAACAGACTCTGGAAACACCATATATTTT.

This chain connects TRBV11-3 to TRBJ2-3; possibly TRBD1 for D (6 bases). Per germline, CDR1 SGHNT and CDR2 YENEEA. The CDR3 contains 14 residues. V was cut by 1 base and J by 6 bases, with 11 bases left in between. The CDR3 region has the DNA TGTGCCAGCAGCTTAGGCAGACAGGAGGATACGCAGTATTTT. Its protein product is CASSLGRQEDTQYF.

As DNA, the CDR3 is TGTGCCAGCAGTTCCGGCGGGAGGGCCACGGATACGCAGTATTTT. Translation gives CASSSGGRATDTQYF. The rearrangement uses TRBV28 and TRBJ2-3; 9 nucleotides line up with TRBD2. The CDR3 runs to 15 residues. V was clipped by 4 bases and J by 6 bases; unmatched bases: 8. Germline lookup yields CDR1 MDHEN and CDR2 SYDVKM.

V usage is TRBV28 and J usage is TRBJ2-7, with D possibly matching TRBD2 (6 bases). This CDR3 is built from 16 residues. Between the trimmed V and J ends, which lost 7 bases and 2 bases, there was a span of 21 bases. Germline lookup yields CDR1 MDHEN and CDR2 SYDVKM. Written as DNA, the CDR3 is TGTGCCAGCACCAGACTTGGGGGGAAGGAAGCCTACGAGCAGTACTTC. It encodes CASTRLGGKEAYEQYF.

This clone has only a few counts. The rearrangement joins TRBV6-5 to TRBJ1-3; D is unresolved. The CDR3 has 15 amino acids. V lost 2 bases to trimming and J lost 2 bases, with 10 bases between them. Germline V lookup: CDR1 MNHEY, CDR2 SVGAGI. The CDR3 sequence: CASSYQRQAGNTIYF. Here the CDR3 DNA reads TGTGCCAGCAGTTACCAGCGGCAGGCTGGAAACACCATATATTTT.

The chain joins TRBV28 to TRBJ1-2; D unclear. The CDR3 covers 12 residues. Per the germline V gene, CDR1 is MDHEN and CDR2 is SYDVKM. Between the trimmed V and J ends, which lost 7 bases and 7 bases, there was a span of 13 bases. The CDR3 is CASTPGVSGYTF. The CDR3 nucleotides are TGTGCCAGCACCCCGGGAGTGAGTGGCTACACCTTC.

The J gene is TRBJ2-7, the V gene TRBV5-1, with TRBD1 as a possible D gene (5 bases). Per the germline V gene, CDR1 is SGHRS and CDR2 is YFSETQ. The V end lost 0 bases, the J end lost 2 bases, and 12 bases lay between the germline ends. This CDR3 is 15 amino acids long. CDR3 coding DNA: TGCGCCAGCAGCTTGGATTGGACATCTACCTACGAGCAGTACTTC. This gives the protein CASSLDWTSTYEQYF.

This chain connects TRBV28 to TRBJ1-3; TRBD1 matches 8 bases. This CDR3 is built from 16 residues. From germline, CDR1 is MDHEN and CDR2 SYDVKM. The V gene end was trimmed by 8 bases and the J gene end by 0 bases; junction bases not matched to a gene: 9. The CDR3: CASGWTGLGSGNTIYF. CDR3 DNA sequence: TGTGCCAGCGGCTGGACAGGGCTAGGCTCTGGAAACACCATATATTTT.

This rearrangement joins TRBV5-6 to TRBJ1-1; 8 nucleotides align to TRBD1. Trimming took 5 bases from V and 1 from J; bases not matched to a gene: 4. The CDR3 has 14 amino acids. Germline V gene lookup returns CDR1 SGHDT and CDR2 YYEEEE. The DNA for the CDR3 is TGTGCCAGCAGATTACAGGGGGGGAACACTGAAGCTTTCTTT. Translation gives CASRLQGGNTEAFF.

This clone was seen a few times. The chain is built from TRBV6-5 and TRBJ2-7; 8 positions match TRBD1. V was pared by 5 bases and J by 6 bases, with 12 bases of the junction left unmatched. Germline values: CDR1 MNHEY, CDR2 SVGAGI. The CDR3 runs 15 residues. This CDR3 is CASSRQGRAIGEQYF. DNA of the CDR3: TGTGCCAGCAGTAGACAGGGGCGCGCAATTGGCGAGCAGTACTTC.

The rearrangement uses TRBV5-6 and TRBJ2-1; 11 bases are a match to TRBD2. The CDR3 contains 18 residues. V was clipped by 1 base and J by 6 bases; unmatched bases: 12. Germline lookup yields CDR1 SGHDT and CDR2 YYEEEE. The CDR3 is CASSLRSLLAGATNEQFF. DNA of the CDR3: TGTGCCAGCAGCTTGCGGTCCCTACTAGCGGGAGCGACCAATGAGCAGTTCTTC.

The chain combines TRBV28 with TRBJ2-7; possibly TRBD1 for D (6 bases). With 2 bases removed from V and 2 bases from J, the gap between germline ends came to 19 bases. Germline V gene sequence: CDR1 MDHEN, CDR2 SYDVKM. This CDR3 spans 17 amino acids. The CDR3 reads CASSLGKKTGIPYEQYF. In nucleotides, the CDR3 is TGTGCCAGCAGTTTAGGCAAAAAGACAGGTATCCCCTACGAGCAGTACTTC.

This chain joins TRBV4-2 and TRBJ1-5; D might be TRBD1 (6 bases). The V gene's germline CDR1 is LGHNA and CDR2 YNFKEQ. The CDR3 covers 15 residues. V was clipped by 3 bases and J by 5 bases, with 14 bases between them. The CDR3 DNA follows: TGTGCCAGCAGCCAGGTGACACACAGGGATCAGCCCCAGCATTTT. As protein: CASSQVTHRDQPQHF.

The chain employs TRBV10-3 and TRBJ2-7; TRBD2 agrees at 7 bases. J gave up 6 bases and V 11 bases, and 13 bases lay outside the gene matches. CDR3 length: 13 residues. Germline V gene sequence: CDR1 ENHRY, CDR2 SYGVKD. CDR3 residues: CAACGRGDSEQYF. CDR3 bases: TGTGCCGCCTGCGGACGGGGGGACTCCGAGCAGTACTTC.

The chain's CDR3 is CASSIGPGQGFGSSYNEQFF. CDR3 DNA: TGTGCCAGTAGTATAGGTCCGGGACAGGGGTTCGGGAGCTCCTACAATGAGCAGTTCTTC. The genes are TRBV19 and TRBJ2-1, with TRBD1 matching over 10 bases. This CDR3 comprises 20 residues. Germline values: CDR1 LNHDA, CDR2 SQIVND (reference sequence). The trim removed 1 base at V and 0 bases at J, leaving 12 bases unmatched.

This chain links TRBV5-6 with TRBJ1-2; 11 bases agree with TRBD1. Trimming took 0 bases from V and 2 from J; bases not matched to a gene: 0. The CDR3 is 15 residues long. Germline lookup yields CDR1 SGHDT and CDR2 YYEEEE. The CDR3 DNA reads TGTGCCAGCAGCTTGGGGACAGGGGGCAACTATGGCTACACCTTC. Translated: CASSLGTGGNYGYTF.

The chain uses TRBV29-1 and TRBJ2-1, with 7 bases that match TRBD1. This CDR3 is 12 amino acids long. Germline CDR1 is SQVTM and CDR2 is ANQGSEA. Unmatched junction bases numbered 7, after V lost 7 bases and J lost 7 bases. The CDR3 is CSADRDRNEQFF. The DNA for the CDR3 is TGCAGCGCCGACAGGGATCGGAATGAGCAGTTCTTC.

The rearrangement joins TRBV5-4 to TRBJ2-7; 7 bases are shared with TRBD1. Germline CDR1 SGHNT, CDR2 YYREEE (reference sequence). The CDR3 covers 16 residues. V trimming: 2 bases; J trimming: 7 bases; junction bases outside the gene matches: 15. CDR3 DNA: TGTGCCAGCAGCTTTCCCGCCCCAGGGGGATTTGGGGAGCAGTACTTC. This gives the protein CASSFPAPGGFGEQYF.

In DNA, the CDR3 is TGTGCCAGCGTCGGGGTGAACTCCTACGAGCAGTACTTC. Residues: CASVGVNSYEQYF. This rearrangement joins TRBV28 to TRBJ2-7; tentative D call: TRBD2 (5 bases). This CDR3 contains 13 residues. V was trimmed by 8 bases and J by 0 bases, leaving 11 bases between them. Germline V CDR1 and CDR2: MDHEN, SYDVKM.

The chain carries TRBV7-3 and TRBJ2-1, with TRBD2 identical over 9 bases. V dropped 5 bases and J dropped 5; count of bases not matched to a gene: 13. Germline CDR1 reads SGHTA; CDR2 reads FQGTGA. This CDR3 is 17 amino acids long. This CDR3 reads CASSPHGGLAGNNEQFF. The CDR3 DNA follows: TGTGCCAGCAGCCCGCACGGTGGGCTAGCGGGAAACAATGAGCAGTTCTTC.

This chain joins TRBV7-9 and TRBJ1-1; TRBD1 aligns across 7 bases. V lost 5 bases, J lost 5 bases, and 8 bases stayed unmatched. The CDR3 loop spans 14 amino acids. The germline gives CDR1 SEHNR, CDR2 FQNEAQ (reference sequence). The CDR3 bases are TGTGCCAGCAGCCTACAGGGGTGGGATACTGAAGCTTTCTTT. It encodes CASSLQGWDTEAFF.

The V and J genes are TRBV21-1 and TRBJ2-1; TRBD2 is taken as the D call from the table, unchecked against the DNA. TRBV21-1 is a listed pseudogene. This CDR3 is built from 17 residues. The CDR3 here is CASREADAKSSYNEQFF. The CDR3 DNA reads as TGTGCCAGCAGGGAAGCGGATGCCAAGAGCTCCTACAATGAGCAGTTCTTC.

V gene TRBV4-3 combines with J gene TRBJ1-5, with TRBD1 as a possible D gene (6 bases). The germline V gene encodes CDR1 LGHNA and CDR2 YSLEER. The CDR3 is made up of 15 amino acids. V lost 0 bases and J lost 11, with 17 bases in between. CDR3 loop: CASSQDMGAGSAQHF. The DNA of the CDR3 is TGCGCCAGCAGCCAAGATATGGGGGCAGGGTCAGCCCAGCATTTT.

The chain is built from TRBV11-2 and TRBJ2-3; 7 nucleotides agree with TRBD2. Germline V lookup: CDR1 SGHAT, CDR2 FQNNGV. The J segment lost 2 bases and the V segment lost 2 bases, leaving 10 bases of the junction unmatched. The CDR3 runs 17 residues. As DNA, the CDR3 is TGTGCCAGCAGCTTAAAATCGGTGGGAGGGGACACAGATACGCAGTATTTT. This gives the protein CASSLKSVGGDTDTQYF.

The chain joins TRBV30 to TRBJ1-2; maybe TRBD1 (5 bases). In germline, CDR1 is GTSNPN, CDR2 SVGIG (reference sequence). The CDR3 loop spans 16 amino acids. Trimming shortened V by 1 base and J by 0 bases, and 15 bases separated the two germline ends. CDR3 residues: CAWSASRAQANYGYTF. In DNA form, the CDR3 reads TGTGCCTGGAGTGCTTCCAGGGCCCAAGCTAACTATGGCTACACCTTC.

The rearrangement joins TRBV9 to TRBJ1-6; tentatively, D is TRBD1 (6 bases). Germline lookup yields CDR1 SGDLS and CDR2 YYNGEE. CDR3 length: 16 amino acids. Trimming took off 4 bases at V and 3 bases at J, with 14 bases between the two ends. In nucleotides, the CDR3 is TGTGCCAGCAGCTCGCAAACAGGGTTCTATAATTCACCCCTCCACTTT. This gives the protein CASSSQTGFYNSPLHF.